This T cell receptor (beta chain) stems from a study of blood T cell repertoires in COVID-19. Whole-study context: From T cells, B-cell-depleted T cells, or PBMCs came the material, which was cDNA or gDNA.

TCRdb's copy holds only in-frame clones and misses some; the assay was immunoSEQ multiplex PCR. The sample has a few hundred thousand clones, 80% to 90% seen once. The CDR3 has 15 residues. The germline V gene encodes CDR1 KGHSY and CDR2 FQNENV. The V and J ends lost 0 bases and 5 bases, in that order; junction bases with no gene match: 2. Input material: peripheral blood. The chain joins TRBV16 to TRBJ2-1; 9 positions match TRBD1. The TCR sequence derives from a woman between 45 and 65 years old with acute or convalescent COVID-19. The CDR3 sequence is CASSQSGTGHNEQFF. CDR3 DNA: TGTGCCAGCAGCCAATCCGGGACAGGGCACAATGAGCAGTTCTTC.